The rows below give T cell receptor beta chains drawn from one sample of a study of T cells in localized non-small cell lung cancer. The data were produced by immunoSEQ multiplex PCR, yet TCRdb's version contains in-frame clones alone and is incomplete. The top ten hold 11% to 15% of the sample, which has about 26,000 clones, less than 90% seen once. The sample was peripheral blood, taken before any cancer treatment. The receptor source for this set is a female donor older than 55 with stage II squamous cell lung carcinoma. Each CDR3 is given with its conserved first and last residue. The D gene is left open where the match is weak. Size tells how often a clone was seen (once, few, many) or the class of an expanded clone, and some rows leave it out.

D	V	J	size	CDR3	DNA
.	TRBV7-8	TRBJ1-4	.	CASSFGHRNEKLFF	TGTGCCAGCAGCTTCGGGCACCGGAATGAAAAACTGTTTTTT
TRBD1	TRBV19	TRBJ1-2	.	CASGQGGGYTF	TGTGCCAGTGGACAGGGGGGCGGCTACACCTTC
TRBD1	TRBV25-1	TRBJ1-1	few	CASRQGRLTEAFF	TGTGCCAGTCGACAGGGACGTCTCACTGAAGCTTTCTTT
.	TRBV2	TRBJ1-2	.	CASSEWRVVPGRGEGYTF	TGTGCCAGCAGTGAATGGAGAGTGGTGCCAGGCAGGGGAGAGGGCTACACCTTC
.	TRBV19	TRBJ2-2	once	CASSIGGGSGSGELFF	TGTGCCAGTAGTATAGGTGGTGGGAGCGGGTCCGGGGAGCTGTTTTTT
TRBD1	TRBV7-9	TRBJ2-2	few	CASSLRYSTGAESGELFF	TGTGCCAGCAGCTTACGATACTCCACAGGGGCGGAATCCGGGGAGCTGTTTTTT
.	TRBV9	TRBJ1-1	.	CASPQWNTEAFF	TGTGCCAGCCCCCAGTGGAACACTGAAGCTTTCTTT
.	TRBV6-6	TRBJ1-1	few	CASISTVNTEAFF	TGTGCCAGCATCTCGACGGTGAACACTGAAGCTTTCTTT
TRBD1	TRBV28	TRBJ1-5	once	CASSSGTGGGVNQPQHF	TGTGCCAGCAGTTCGGGGACAGGGGGCGGGGTGAATCAGCCCCAGCATTTT
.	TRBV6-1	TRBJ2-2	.	CASRSSAGELFF	TGTGCCAGCCGTAGTAGCGCAGGGGAGCTGTTTTTT
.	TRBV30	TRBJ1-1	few	CAWSYQDSRSSEAFF	TGTGCCTGGAGTTACCAGGACAGTCGTAGCTCTGAAGCTTTCTTT
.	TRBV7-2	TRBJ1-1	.	CASSPREGEKSFF	TGTGCCAGCAGCCCCCGTGAGGGAGAGAAATCTTTCTTT
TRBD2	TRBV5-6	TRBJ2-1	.	CASSIGGGAYNEQFF	TGTGCCAGCAGCATTGGCGGGGGGGCGTACAATGAGCAGTTCTTC
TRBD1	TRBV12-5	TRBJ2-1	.	CASGPDGTGGREQFF	TGTGCTAGTGGCCCAGACGGGACAGGGGGCCGTGAGCAGTTCTTC
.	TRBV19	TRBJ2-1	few	CASSIDSGGTGFNEQFF	TGTGCCAGTAGTATAGATTCGGGGGGGACAGGGTTCAATGAGCAGTTCTTC
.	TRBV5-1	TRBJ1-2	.	CASSRPGPGEAYGYTF	TGCGCCAGCAGCAGGCCGGGCCCGGGGGAGGCCTATGGCTACACCTTC
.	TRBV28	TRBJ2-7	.	CASSLELSSYEQYF	TGTGCCAGCAGTTTAGAACTTAGCTCCTACGAGCAGTACTTC
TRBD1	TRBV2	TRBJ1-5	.	CASSGQGWNQPQHF	TGTGCCAGCAGTGGACAGGGATGGAATCAGCCCCAGCATTTT
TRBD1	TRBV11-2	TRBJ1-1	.	CASSLGQGSTEAFF	TGTGCCAGCAGCTTGGGACAGGGGTCGACTGAAGCTTTCTTT
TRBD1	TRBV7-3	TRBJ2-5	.	CASSQRQGLGAQETQYF	TGTGCCAGCAGCCAACGACAGGGTTTGGGGGCCCAAGAGACCCAGTACTTC
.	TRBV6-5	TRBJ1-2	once	CASSLSSNYGYTF	TGTGCCAGCAGTCTCTCATCCAACTATGGCTACACCTTC
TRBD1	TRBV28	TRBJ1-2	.	CASLRGPNYGYTF	TGTGCCAGCCTCAGGGGGCCCAACTATGGCTACACCTTC
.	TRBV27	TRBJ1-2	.	CASSGQTGYGYTF	TGTGCCAGCAGTGGACAGACGGGCTATGGCTACACCTTC
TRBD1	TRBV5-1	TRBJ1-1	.	CASSRQGETEAFF	TGCGCCAGCAGCAGACAGGGTGAGACTGAAGCTTTCTTT
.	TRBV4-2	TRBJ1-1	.	CASSQEGRTREAFF	TGTGCCAGCAGCCAAGAAGGCAGGACAAGGGAAGCTTTCTTT
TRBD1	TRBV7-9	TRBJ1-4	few	CASSWTTGQGEKLFF	TGTGCCAGCAGCTGGACTACGGGACAGGGTGAAAAACTGTTTTTT
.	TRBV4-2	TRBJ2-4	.	CASSQEGDRKGFQYF	TGTGCCAGCAGCCAAGAGGGGGACCGTAAAGGTTTTCAGTACTTC
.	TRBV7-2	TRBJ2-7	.	CASSSSGGRYEQYF	TGTGCCAGCAGCTCAAGTGGGGGTAGGTACGAGCAGTACTTC
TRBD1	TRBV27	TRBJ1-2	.	CASSPRTGVDGYTF	TGTGCCAGCAGTCCAAGGACAGGGGTGGATGGCTACACCTTC
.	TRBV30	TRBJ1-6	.	CAWRKQGDSPLHF	TGTGCCTGGAGGAAACAGGGCGATTCACCCCTCCACTTT
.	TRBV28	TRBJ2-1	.	CASRPPGFSYNEQFF	TGTGCCAGCAGACCCCCGGGCTTCTCCTACAATGAGCAGTTCTTC
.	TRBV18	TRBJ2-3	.	CASSPRFGESTDTQYF	TGTGCCAGCTCACCACGATTCGGGGAGAGCACAGATACGCAGTATTTT
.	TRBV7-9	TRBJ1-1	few	CASSVSRVAAFF	TGTGCCAGCAGCGTCTCCAGGGTCGCGGCTTTCTTT
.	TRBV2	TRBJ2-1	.	CASSEETLNEQFF	TGTGCCAGCAGTGAAGAAACTTTGAATGAGCAGTTCTTC
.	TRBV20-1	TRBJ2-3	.	CSAPPFDTQYF	TGCAGTGCTCCGCCTTTTGATACGCAGTATTTT
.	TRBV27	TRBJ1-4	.	CASSFFEDPGKLFF	TGTGCCAGCAGTTTTTTTGAGGACCCCGGGAAACTGTTTTTT
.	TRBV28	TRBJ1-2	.	CASSMTRSYGYTF	TGTGCCAGCAGTATGACCCGGAGTTATGGCTACACCTTC
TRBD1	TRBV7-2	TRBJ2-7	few	CASSLDTGTGGEQYF	TGTGCCAGCAGCTTAGATACCGGGACAGGGGGCGAGCAGTACTTC
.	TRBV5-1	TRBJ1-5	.	CASSLAGGGNQPQHF	TGCGCCAGCAGCTTGGCGGGGGGGGGCAATCAGCCCCAGCATTTT
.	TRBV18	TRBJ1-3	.	CASSPKGNNENTIYF	TGTGCCAGCTCACCTAAAGGGAACAACGAGAACACCATATATTTT
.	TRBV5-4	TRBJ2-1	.	CASRVEQNNEQFF	TGTGCCAGCAGGGTTGAACAGAACAATGAGCAGTTCTTC
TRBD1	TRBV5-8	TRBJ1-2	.	CASSWALGQGSGGYTF	TGTGCCAGCAGCTGGGCCCTCGGACAGGGCTCTGGTGGCTACACCTTC
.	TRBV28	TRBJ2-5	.	CASSQETQYF	TGTGCCAGCAGCCAAGAGACCCAGTACTTC
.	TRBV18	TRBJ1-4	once	CASSPTATNEKLFF	TGTGCCAGCTCACCAACTGCAACTAATGAAAAACTGTTTTTT
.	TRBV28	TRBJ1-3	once	CASGSGTLTGNTIYF	TGTGCCAGCGGCTCCGGGACACTCACTGGAAACACCATATATTTT
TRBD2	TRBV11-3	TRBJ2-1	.	CASSSLAGGLNNEQFF	TGTGCCAGCAGCTCGCTAGCGGGGGGCCTAAACAATGAGCAGTTCTTC
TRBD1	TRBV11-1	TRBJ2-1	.	CASSRLGQGPNEQFF	TGTGCCAGCAGCCGTCTGGGACAGGGCCCCAATGAGCAGTTCTTC
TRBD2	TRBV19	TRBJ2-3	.	CASSLAGVSDTQYF	TGTGCCAGTAGTCTAGCGGGAGTGTCAGATACGCAGTATTTT
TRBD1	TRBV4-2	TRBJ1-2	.	CASSQGDRGDGYTF	TGTGCCAGCAGCCAAGGGGACAGGGGGGATGGCTACACCTTC
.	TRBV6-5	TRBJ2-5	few	CASSYMGQRKTQYF	TGTGCCAGCAGTTACATGGGGCAGAGGAAGACCCAGTACTTC
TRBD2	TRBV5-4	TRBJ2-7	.	CASSLTSGSDKQYF	TGTGCCAGCAGCCTGACTAGCGGGAGTGACAAGCAGTACTTC
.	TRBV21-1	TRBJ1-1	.	CASSARQLPDTEAFF	TGTGCCAGCAGCGCCCGACAGCTTCCGGACACTGAAGCTTTCTTT
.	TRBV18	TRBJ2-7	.	CASSPNTAREQYF	TGTGCCAGCTCACCAAACACAGCCAGAGAGCAGTACTTC
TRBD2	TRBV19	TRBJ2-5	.	CASSKLAGAQETQYF	TGTGCCAGTAGCAAACTAGCGGGGGCCCAAGAGACCCAGTACTTC